This passage covers 27 T cell receptor beta chains from one sample sequenced in a study of T cell responses to AZD1222 COVID-19 vaccine. The table came from immunoSEQ multiplex PCR; TCRdb's copy has only in-frame clones and leaves some out. Counted here are more than 150,000 clones, around 88% occurring once; the ten biggest clones make up 0.49%. The starting material was peripheral blood, obtained on day 0 of AZD1222 vaccination. Source of these receptors: an adult in good health.

The chain is built from TRBV7-3 and TRBJ2-1; 10 bases map to TRBD2. Germline trimming cut 3 bases from V and 6 bases from J; bases unmatched to any gene: 20. CDR1 SGHTA and CDR2 FQGTGA come from the germline V gene. The CDR3 has 20 residues. This CDR3 reads CASSFSGGPPDTALPNEQFF. In nucleotides, the CDR3 is TGTGCCAGCAGCTTTAGCGGGGGGCCCCCGGATACAGCTCTTCCCAATGAGCAGTTCTTC.

The chain joins TRBV21-1 to TRBJ2-7; no check of the table's D call, TRBD2, against the DNA was made. TRBV21-1 is assigned pseudogene status. CDR3 length: 12 residues. For the CDR3, the DNA is TGTGCCAGCTCTGAGCGGGTTTACGAGCAGTACTTC. Protein sequence: CASSERVYEQYF.

The rearrangement uses TRBV15 and TRBJ2-5, with 8 bases identical to TRBD1. The CDR3 totals 15 residues. Losses at the gene ends were 0 bases for V and 5 bases for J; bases not matched to a gene: 5. CDR1 is LNHNV and CDR2 is YYDKDF in the germline V gene (reference sequence). This chain's CDR3 is CATSRDPRGRETQYF. The CDR3 DNA sequence: TGTGCCACCAGCAGAGATCCCAGGGGGCGGGAGACCCAGTACTTC.

The CDR3 spells CASSQEQGTNEKLFF. In nucleotides, the CDR3 is TGCGCCAGCAGCCAAGAACAGGGGACTAATGAAAAACTGTTTTTT. The V and J genes are TRBV4-3 and TRBJ1-4, with TRBD1 matching 7 bases. V lost 0 bases and J lost 2; bases outside the gene matches: 0. This CDR3 comprises 15 residues. The V gene's germline CDR1 is LGHNA and CDR2 YSLEER.

This rearrangement joins TRBV4-1 to TRBJ2-2; the match to TRBD1 covers 8 bases. J lost 5 bases, V lost 2 bases, and 4 bases had no gene match. Germline V lookup: CDR1 MGHRA, CDR2 YSYEKL. The CDR3 runs 15 residues. CDR3 residues: CASSQLGQVTGELFF. The CDR3 DNA follows: TGCGCCAGCAGCCAATTGGGACAGGTGACCGGGGAGCTGTTTTTT.

CDR3 region: CASSIDRGGALTDTQYF. The CDR3 DNA is TGTGCCAGTAGTATAGATCGCGGGGGGGCCCTCACAGATACGCAGTATTTT. J is TRBJ2-3 and V is TRBV19; 9 bases line up with TRBD2. J gave up 2 bases and V 0 bases, and 6 bases lay outside the gene matches. The CDR3 sequence is 17 residues long. Looked up from germline, CDR1 is LNHDA and CDR2 is SQIVND (reference sequence).

The chain combines TRBV9 with TRBJ1-3, with 11 bases aligning to TRBD1. After removal of 4 bases from V and 0 bases from J, the junction contained 6 bases not matched to a gene. The germline gives CDR1 SGDLS, CDR2 YYNGEE. The CDR3 is 17 amino acids. CDR3 nucleotides: TGTGCCAGCAGCCCCCGGACAGGGGGCGACTCTGGAAACACCATATATTTT. As protein: CASSPRTGGDSGNTIYF.

The genes are TRBV7-2 and TRBJ1-1; tentatively, D is TRBD1 (5 bases). V was trimmed by 1 base and J by 7 bases, leaving 13 bases between them. This CDR3 is built from 14 residues. Germline V CDR1 and CDR2: SGHTA, FQGNSA. The CDR3 nucleotides are TGTGCCAGCAGCTTAGATCCATGGGGGAATGAAGCTTTCTTT. This sequence encodes CASSLDPWGNEAFF. The whole variable domain, remainder taken from reference TRBV7-2 and TRBJ1-1, is GAGVSQSPSNKVTEKGKDVELRCDPISGHTALYWYRQSLGQGLEFLIYFQGNSAPDKSGLPSDRFSAERTGGSVSTLTIQRTQQEDSAVYLCASSLDPWGNEAFFGQGTRLTVV.

The chain joins TRBV30 to TRBJ1-2, with D possibly matching TRBD1 (5 bases). CDR1 is GTSNPN and CDR2 is SVGIG in the germline V gene (reference sequence). The CDR3 is 12 residues long. V lost 0 bases and J lost 6, with 8 bases in between. CDR3 sequence reads: CAWSVVGDGYTF. CDR3 DNA sequence: TGTGCCTGGAGTGTAGTAGGGGATGGCTACACCTTC.

The chain couples TRBV4-2 to TRBJ1-5, with 7 bases fitting TRBD1. With 4 bases clipped from V and 6 bases from J, the junction kept 9 bases outside the gene matches. Germline V gives CDR1 LGHNA, CDR2 YNFKEQ. This CDR3 has 15 residues. The CDR3 spells CASSLVGDSGQPQHF. The CDR3 DNA reads TGTGCCAGCAGCCTCGTCGGGGACAGTGGTCAGCCCCAGCATTTT.

The CDR3 bases are TGTGCCAGTAGTTTACTTATCAGGGATTCGTATGGCTACACCTTC. This translates into CASSLLIRDSYGYTF. The chain is built from TRBV19 and TRBJ1-2; TRBD1 is a possible D gene (5 bases). The CDR3 sequence is 15 residues long. The V and J ends lost 5 bases and 5 bases respectively, with 18 bases between them. CDR1 is LNHDA, CDR2 SQIVND, per germline (reference sequence).

Only one count was recorded for this clone. The chain joins TRBV24-1 to TRBJ2-1; D might be TRBD1 (6 bases). The V end was cut by 3 bases, the J end by 7 bases, with 18 bases between. Germline loops: CDR1 KGHDR, CDR2 SFDVKD. The CDR3 has 16 residues. CDR3 amino acids: CATSDRTIQGLNEQFF. The CDR3 DNA is TGTGCCACCAGTGATCGCACCATACAGGGCCTAAATGAGCAGTTCTTC.

The rearrangement links TRBV20-1 to TRBJ2-1, with 10 positions matching TRBD2. Trimming removed 6 bases from V and 1 base from J; junction bases left unmatched: 9. There are 16 residues in the CDR3. Germline assignment: CDR1 DFQATT and CDR2 SNEGSKA (reference sequence). The CDR3 spells CSASLELAGSYNEQFF. CDR3 in DNA: TGCAGTGCGAGTTTAGAACTAGCGGGATCCTACAATGAGCAGTTCTTC.

The V gene is TRBV5-4, the J gene TRBJ1-3; TRBD1 is a possible D gene (6 bases). Trimming shortened V by 3 bases and J by 2 bases, and 12 bases separated the two germline ends. CDR1 is SGHNT and CDR2 is YYREEE in the germline V gene (reference sequence). This CDR3 contains 15 residues. The CDR3 bases are TGTGCCAGCAGCTGGGGGGGCGGCACTGGAAACACCATATATTTT. The encoded protein is CASSWGGGTGNTIYF.

The V call is TRBV7-2, the J call TRBJ1-1, with D possibly matching TRBD1 (5 bases). The CDR3 spans 17 residues. CDR1 SGHTA and CDR2 FQGNSA come from the germline V gene. The V gene lost 1 base and the J gene lost 2 bases, with 17 bases spanning the gap. The CDR3 region has the DNA TGTGCCAGCAGCTTAGGGGGGGGTCCGCACGACAACACTGAAGCTTTCTTT. Residues: CASSLGGGPHDNTEAFF.

This chain uses TRBV14 with TRBJ1-4; D is possibly TRBD1 (5 bases). CDR3 length: 12 residues. V lost 10 bases to trimming and J lost 7 bases, with 13 bases between them. CDR1 and CDR2 (germline): SGHDN, FVKESK. Here the CDR3 reads CATPEGAEKLFF. Written as DNA, the CDR3 is TGTGCCACCCCCGAAGGGGCTGAAAAACTGTTTTTT.

The chain links TRBV14 to TRBJ2-2; no reliable D call. V dropped 0 bases and J dropped 7 bases, with 12 bases sitting between them. Germline CDR1 SGHDN, CDR2 FVKESK. The CDR3 spans 15 residues. CDR3: CASSQEITPGGELFF. CDR3 DNA sequence: TGTGCCAGCAGCCAAGAAATTACCCCGGGCGGGGAGCTGTTTTTT.

The chain is built from TRBV7-9 and TRBJ1-6; perhaps TRBD1 as D (5 bases). This CDR3 region has 16 residues. The V gene lost 1 base and the J gene lost 10 bases, with 17 bases spanning the gap. CDR1 is SEHNR and CDR2 is FQNEAQ in the germline V gene (reference sequence). The CDR3 nucleotides are TGTGCCAGCAGCTTAGGGGCGGGGGAGTCCGGATCACCCCTCCACTTT. This codes for CASSLGAGESGSPLHF.

V is TRBV6-2 or TRBV6-3 and J is TRBJ2-4; 11 bases fit TRBD1. This CDR3 contains 15 residues. The germline CDR1 and CDR2 sequences are MNHEY and SVGEGT. V lost 4 bases to trimming and J lost 7 bases; unmatched junction nucleotides: 6. The CDR3 DNA is TGTGCCAGCAGTTTCCCGGACAGGGGGCGTAACATTCAGTACTTC. Its translation is CASSFPDRGRNIQYF.

With regard to this clone: Germline is not matched at one junction end, which may reflect a read error. The rearrangement uses TRBV28 and TRBJ1-5; 8 nucleotides align to TRBD1. The CDR3 loop spans 15 amino acids. CDR1 is MDHEN, CDR2 SYDVKM, per germline. CDR3 amino acids: CASSSADRGNQPQHF. CDR3 sequence (DNA): TGTGCCAGCAGTTCCGCCGACAGGGGCAACCAGCCCCAGCATTTT.

V is TRBV18 and J is TRBJ2-5, with a weak D call TRBD1 (5 bases). CDR3 size: 12 residues. Between the trimmed V and J ends, which lost 3 bases and 7 bases, there was a span of 9 bases. Germline lookup yields CDR1 KGHSH and CDR2 LQKENI. The CDR3 bases are TGTGCCAGCTCACCCACGCAGGGGACCCAGTACTTC. It specifies CASSPTQGTQYF.

The rearrangement links TRBV7-9 to TRBJ2-2; weak D call: TRBD1 (6 bases). CDR3 length: 15 amino acids. The germline CDR1 and CDR2 sequences are SEHNR and FQNEAQ (reference sequence). The V end lost 1 base, the J end lost 9 bases, and 15 bases lay between the germline ends. CDR3 loop: CASSLGGHAGRELFF. For the CDR3, the DNA is TGTGCCAGCAGCTTAGGGGGGCACGCTGGCCGGGAGCTGTTTTTT. Drawing the rest from reference TRBV7-9 and TRBJ2-2, the complete variable domain is DTGVSQNPRHKITKRGQNVTFRCDPISEHNRLYWYRQTLGQGPEFLTYFQNEAQLEKSRLLSDRFSAERPKGSFSTLEIQRTEQGDSAMYLCASSLGGHAGRELFFGEGSRLTVL.

The chain is built from TRBV5-1 and TRBJ2-1, with a tentative D call TRBD2 (6 bases). V was pared by 4 bases and J by 9 bases, with 20 bases between. The CDR3 totals 15 residues. Germline V gene lookup returns CDR1 SGHRS and CDR2 YFSETQ. This chain's CDR3 is CASSPGRPRAGEQFF. The CDR3 DNA sequence: TGCGCCAGCAGCCCAGGGAGGCCCCGGGCGGGTGAGCAGTTCTTC.

This sequence joins TRBV5-4 and TRBJ1-5, with TRBD1 matching over 8 bases. The CDR3 is made up of 14 amino acids. The junction had 1 base not matched to a gene; V was cut back by 4 bases and J by 1 base. CDR1 is SGHNT, CDR2 YYREEE, per germline (reference sequence). In DNA form, the CDR3 reads TGTGCCAGCAGCGACAGGGGAAGCAATCAGCCCCAGCATTTT. Amino acid sequence: CASSDRGSNQPQHF.

This rearrangement joins TRBV7-9 to TRBJ2-7, with 9 positions matching TRBD1. Germline CDR1 and CDR2: SEHNR and FQNEAQ (reference sequence). The CDR3 is 14 residues long. Trimming cost V 5 bases and J 0 bases; bases outside gene matches: 2. The CDR3 region is CASSRTGDSYEQYF. The CDR3, as DNA: TGTGCCAGCAGCCGGACAGGGGACTCCTACGAGCAGTACTTC.

J is TRBJ1-4 and V is TRBV11-2; D not certain. This CDR3 is 15 amino acids long. The V end was cut by 5 bases, the J end by 10 bases, with 20 bases between. Germline V gene data show CDR1 as SGHAT and CDR2 as FQNNGV. The CDR3, as DNA: TGTGCCAGCAGCCACCCGACCGAGGACGGCGTAAAACTGTTTTTT. This sequence encodes CASSHPTEDGVKLFF.

The chain links TRBV7-3 to TRBJ2-2; TRBD2 aligns across 8 bases. Trimming took 3 bases from V and 5 from J; bases not matched to a gene: 5. The germline V gene has CDR1 SGHTA and CDR2 FQGTGA. The CDR3 runs to 15 residues. CDR3 sequence: CASSFSGSGTGELFF. CDR3 in DNA: TGTGCCAGCAGCTTCAGCGGGAGTGGTACCGGGGAGCTGTTTTTT.